The 26 T cell receptor beta chains presented below share a single source sample, sequenced in a study of cytomegalovirus exposure and HLA in healthy donors (dated 2017 in TCRdb). Library preparation was by the immunoSEQ multiplex PCR assay. For the multiplex PCR, a mixture combining 60 forward primers for TCR Vbeta segments and 13 reverse primers for TCR Jbeta segments was used. TCRdb provides this immuneACCESS table in a form limited to in-frame rearrangements. Some clones are lacking; in checked studies, under half of them reflect an unresolved V gene, and why the rest are absent is not known. The sample data list about 120,000 clones, and 75% of these were observed just once. The top ten clonotypes cover roughly 3% of the sample. Sequencing was carried out using PBMCs. The receptors were sampled from a woman in her forties or fifties in good health and CMV-seronegative.

This rearrangement joins TRBV27 to TRBJ1-6; 8 bases fit TRBD1. V gave up 5 bases and J gave up 9 bases; unmatched junction bases: 3. From germline, CDR1 is MNHEY and CDR2 SMNVEV (reference sequence). The CDR3 has 13 amino acids. DNA for the CDR3: TGTGCCAGCAGTCCGACAGGGGTTTCACCCCTCCACTTT. Its translation is CASSPTGVSPLHF.

The J gene is TRBJ1-6, the V gene TRBV7-2; TRBD1 matches 9 bases. The CDR3 is 18 residues long. V shed 0 bases and J 6 bases; nucleotides not matched to a gene: 9. CDR1 and CDR2 from the germline V gene are SGHTA and FQGNSA. The CDR3 DNA follows: TGTGCCAGCAGCTTAGCGCCCTACAGGGGGCTAGGTAATTCACCCCTCCACTTT. Protein: CASSLAPYRGLGNSPLHF.

The J gene is TRBJ1-5, the V gene TRBV19, with 7 bases fitting TRBD1. The junction had 4 bases not matched to a gene; V was cut back by 8 bases and J by 0 bases. The CDR3 loop spans 14 amino acids. CDR1 is LNHDA, CDR2 SQIVND, per germline (reference sequence). CDR3 nucleotide sequence: TGTGCCAGTCGAGAGGGGGCTAGCAATCAGCCCCAGCATTTT. Its translation: CASREGASNQPQHF.

This chain links TRBV5-6 with TRBJ2-7; the D is unclear. V lost 0 bases to trimming and J lost 2 bases, with 12 bases between them. The CDR3 totals 15 residues. CDR1 SGHDT and CDR2 YYEEEE come from the germline V gene. CDR3 nucleotide sequence: TGTGCCAGCAGCTTGGAAGCGACTCTACCCTACGAGCAGTACTTC. This codes for CASSLEATLPYEQYF.

The V gene is TRBV19, the J gene TRBJ2-1; 9 bases fit TRBD1. The germline gives CDR1 LNHDA, CDR2 SQIVND (reference sequence). The CDR3 is 17 amino acids. With V trimmed by 3 bases and J by 8 bases, 14 bases remained unmatched. The CDR3 DNA follows: TGTGCCAGTAGTATCCGAGGTCCGGGACAGGGTAGGGATGAGCAGTTCTTC. Its translation is CASSIRGPGQGRDEQFF. The variable domain in full, completed from reference TRBV19 and TRBJ2-1, reads DGGITQSPKYLFRKEGQNVTLSCEQNLNHDAMYWYRQDPGQGLRLIYYSQIVNDFQKGDIAEGYSVSREKKESFPLTVTSAQKNPTAFYLCASSIRGPGQGRDEQFFGPGTRLTVL.

This clone was counted a single time. This CDR3 reads CASSFVIGLAQETQYF. The CDR3 region has the DNA TGCGCCAGCAGCTTTGTTATAGGACTAGCACAAGAGACCCAGTACTTC. The genes are TRBV5-1 and TRBJ2-5, with 8 bases lining up with TRBD2. V was clipped by 2 bases and J by 2 bases; unmatched bases: 8. The CDR3 length is 16 residues. Germline V gene data show CDR1 as SGHRS and CDR2 as YFSETQ.

The genes are TRBV5-1 and TRBJ2-1; TRBD1 matches 9 bases. Germline V gene sequence: CDR1 SGHRS, CDR2 YFSETQ. This CDR3 spans 16 amino acids. Trimming removed 3 bases from V and 9 bases from J; junction bases left unmatched: 13. The CDR3 here is CASSSGPGTGYGEQFF. As DNA, the CDR3 is TGCGCCAGCAGCTCCGGTCCCGGGACAGGGTATGGTGAGCAGTTCTTC.

The rearrangement joins TRBV4-3 to TRBJ2-1; 10 bases agree with TRBD2. This CDR3 comprises 14 residues. Trimming took 3 bases from V and 4 from J; bases not matched to a gene: 0. Germline V CDR1 and CDR2: LGHNA, YSLEER. As DNA, the CDR3 is TGCGCCAGCAGCCAGACTAGCGGGTACAATGAGCAGTTCTTC. Amino acids: CASSQTSGYNEQFF.

The chain joins TRBV5-1 to TRBJ1-1; D might be TRBD1 (5 bases). The CDR3 has 14 residues. V was shortened by 5 bases and J by 1 base, with 12 bases between the two germline ends. CDR1 is SGHRS and CDR2 is YFSETQ in the germline V gene. CDR3 in amino acids: CASSLGHQNTEAFF. DNA of the CDR3: TGCGCCAGCAGTTTAGGACACCAGAACACTGAAGCTTTCTTT.

CDR3 sequence reads: CASRPFGPTSNQPQHF. In nucleotides, the CDR3 is TGTGCCAGCAGGCCTTTTGGGCCGACTAGCAATCAGCCCCAGCATTTT. The chain links TRBV28 to TRBJ1-5, with D uncertain. The CDR3 extends over 16 amino acids. Germline V gene sequence: CDR1 MDHEN, CDR2 SYDVKM. V dropped 6 bases and J dropped 0 bases, with 15 bases sitting between them.

The chain joins TRBV10-3 to TRBJ1-2; the D is unclear. The CDR3 covers 14 residues. Germline loops: CDR1 ENHRY, CDR2 SYGVKD. The germline V and J ends were trimmed by 10 bases and 0 bases, with 15 bases remaining between them. CDR3 sequence: CASSGGEANYGYTF. The CDR3 nucleotides read TGTGCCAGCTCAGGCGGGGAAGCTAACTATGGCTACACCTTC.

V is TRBV11-2 and J is TRBJ2-7; D might be TRBD2 (6 bases). Trimming removed 1 base from V and 2 bases from J, with 12 bases in between. This CDR3 is 15 amino acids long. Looked up from germline, CDR1 is SGHAT and CDR2 is FQNNGV. The CDR3 DNA follows: TGTGCCAGCAGCTTAGCGGCGGGACCCGCCTACGAGCAGTACTTC. It yields the protein CASSLAAGPAYEQYF. Variable domain in full (rest from reference TRBV11-2 and TRBJ2-7): EAGVAQSPRYKIIEKRQSVAFWCNPISGHATLYWYQQILGQGPKLLIQFQNNGVVDDSQLPKDRFSAERLKGVDSTLKIQPAKLEDSAVYLCASSLAAGPAYEQYFGPGTRLTVT.

The gene calls are TRBV5-8 and TRBJ2-2; 7 positions agree with TRBD1. The CDR3 contains 15 residues. Per the germline V gene, CDR1 is SGHTS and CDR2 is YDEGEE. The junction had 4 bases not matched to a gene; V was cut back by 5 bases and J by 0 bases. The CDR3 reads CASRNRGPNTGELFF. CDR3 nucleotide sequence: TGTGCCAGCAGGAACAGGGGCCCGAACACCGGGGAGCTGTTTTTT.

V and J are TRBV7-2 and TRBJ2-7; 8 positions agree with TRBD1. Looked up from germline, CDR1 is SGHTA and CDR2 is FQGNSA. V lost 1 base and J lost 9; bases outside the gene matches: 8. The CDR3 consists of 14 residues. In DNA, the CDR3 is TGTGCCAGCAGCTTAGACGGGACAGGTTCTTCGCAGTACTTC. Its translation: CASSLDGTGSSQYF.

This clone was found a few times. The chain links TRBV2 to TRBJ1-3, with TRBD1 as a possible D gene (5 bases). The CDR3 extends over 17 amino acids. Per germline, CDR1 SNHLY and CDR2 FYNNEI. With 4 bases removed from V and 0 bases from J, the gap between germline ends came to 16 bases. CDR3 residues: CASSVQAKSSSGNTIYF. CDR3 sequence (DNA): TGTGCCAGCAGTGTACAGGCAAAGTCAAGCTCTGGAAACACCATATATTTT.

This clone was picked up a small number of times. V and J are TRBV5-6 and TRBJ1-6; 10 bases match TRBD1. The ends lost 2 bases at V and 7 bases at J; junction bases unmatched: 3. Germline CDR1 and CDR2: SGHDT and YYEEEE. The CDR3 is 15 residues long. The chain's CDR3 is CASSFGTGENSPLHF. In DNA, the CDR3 is TGTGCCAGCAGCTTCGGGACAGGGGAAAATTCACCCCTCCACTTT.

V is TRBV28 and J is TRBJ2-4; the match to TRBD2 covers 12 bases. There are 16 residues in the CDR3. Trimming took 6 bases from V and 5 from J; bases not matched to a gene: 8. Germline CDR1 and CDR2: MDHEN and SYDVKM. The CDR3 here is CASRLGLAGSQNIQYF. The CDR3 nucleotides read TGTGCCAGCAGGCTCGGACTAGCGGGATCACAAAACATTCAGTACTTC.

This clone was observed a single time. The chain joins TRBV6-5 to TRBJ2-7; TRBD2 aligns across 9 bases. The CDR3 has 14 residues. Germline V gene lookup returns CDR1 MNHEY and CDR2 SVGAGI. J lost 3 bases, V lost 6 bases, and 6 bases had no gene match. In DNA, the CDR3 is TGTGCCAGCAGGGGACTAGCATCCCACTACGAGCAGTACTTC. Translation: CASRGLASHYEQYF.

This clone was recorded only once. The CDR3 loop is CASSQGPEAFF. The CDR3, as DNA: TGCGCCAGCAGCCAAGGGCCAGAAGCTTTCTTT. The rearrangement uses TRBV4-1 and TRBJ1-1; D not certain. The CDR3 totals 11 residues. Per germline, CDR1 MGHRA and CDR2 YSYEKL. The ends were cut back, 1 base at V and 8 bases at J, with 5 bases in the middle.

The chain couples TRBV7-3 to TRBJ1-1; D is unclear. CDR1 and CDR2 from the germline V gene are SGHTA and FQGTGA. The length of the CDR3 is 13 residues. Between the trimmed V and J ends, which lost 0 bases and 5 bases, there was a span of 7 bases. The CDR3 is CASSLTGRTEAFF. Written as DNA, the CDR3 is TGTGCCAGCAGCTTAACTGGGAGAACTGAAGCTTTCTTT.

This chain connects TRBV30 to TRBJ2-5; TRBD2 aligns across 9 bases. This CDR3 is 13 amino acids long. Germline V CDR1 and CDR2: GTSNPN, SVGIG (reference sequence). Losses at the gene ends were 6 bases for V and 3 bases for J; bases not matched to a gene: 5. For the CDR3, the DNA is TGTGCCTGCCCGGGACTAGCCGAAGAGACCCAGTACTTC. It codes for CACPGLAEETQYF.

The chain uses TRBV7-9 and TRBJ1-1, with a weak D call TRBD1 (6 bases). This CDR3 region has 15 residues. The V and J ends lost 1 base and 2 bases respectively, with 11 bases between them. CDR1 and CDR2 (germline): SEHNR, FQNEAQ (reference sequence). CDR3 amino acids: CASSLDRDFNTEAFF. CDR3 DNA: TGTGCCAGCAGCTTAGACAGGGATTTTAACACTGAAGCTTTCTTT.

This chain links TRBV2 with TRBJ1-2; 7 positions agree with TRBD1. With 1 base clipped from V and 5 bases from J, the junction kept 4 bases outside the gene matches. Germline values: CDR1 SNHLY, CDR2 FYNNEI. This CDR3 contains 14 residues. CDR3 sequence: CASSEEARGYGYTF. Here the CDR3 DNA reads TGTGCCAGCAGTGAAGAGGCCAGGGGGTATGGCTACACCTTC.

This chain links TRBV9 with TRBJ2-1; D is perhaps TRBD2 (6 bases). The germline V gene encodes CDR1 SGDLS and CDR2 YYNGEE. V lost 0 bases and J 7 bases, leaving 14 bases between the germline ends. CDR3 length equals 15 residues. Here the CDR3 reads CASSVDGGKRNEQFF. The CDR3 DNA follows: TGTGCCAGCAGCGTAGATGGCGGGAAGAGGAATGAGCAGTTCTTC.

The chain links TRBV5-1 to TRBJ2-1; the D gene is possibly TRBD1 (6 bases). Germline V gene lookup returns CDR1 SGHRS and CDR2 YFSETQ. V was pared by 3 bases and J by 15 bases, with 13 bases between. The CDR3 runs 11 residues. CDR3 amino acids: CASSSDRLRFF. DNA of the CDR3: TGCGCCAGCAGCTCCGACAGGCTTCGGTTCTTC.

The rearrangement joins TRBV19 to TRBJ2-7, with 8 bases lining up with TRBD1. Germline V CDR1 and CDR2: LNHDA, SQIVND (reference sequence). Losses at the gene ends were 6 bases for V and 1 base for J; bases not matched to a gene: 8. The CDR3 is 15 residues long. DNA for the CDR3: TGTGCCAGTAGCGGACAGGGAAGATGGTCCTACGAGCAGTACTTC. It translates to CASSGQGRWSYEQYF.